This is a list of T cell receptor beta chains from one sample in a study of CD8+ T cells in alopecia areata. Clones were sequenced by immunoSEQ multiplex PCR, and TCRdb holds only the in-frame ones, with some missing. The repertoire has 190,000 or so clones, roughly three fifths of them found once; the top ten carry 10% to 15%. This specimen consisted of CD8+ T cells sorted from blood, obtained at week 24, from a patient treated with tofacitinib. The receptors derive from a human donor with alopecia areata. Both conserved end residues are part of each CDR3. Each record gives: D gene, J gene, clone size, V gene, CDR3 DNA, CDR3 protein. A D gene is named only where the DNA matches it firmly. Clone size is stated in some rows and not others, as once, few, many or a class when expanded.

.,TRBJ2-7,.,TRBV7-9,TGTGCCAGCAGCCCCCGACGACTACCCTACGAGCAGTACTTC,CASSPRRLPYEQYF
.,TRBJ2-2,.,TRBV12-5,TGTGCTAGTGCTAAATCTCCTTGGGATGGCACCGGGGAGCTGTTTTTT,CASAKSPWDGTGELFF
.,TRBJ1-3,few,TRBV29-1,TGCAGCGTTGCCACAGGGACTGGAAACACCATATATTTT,CSVATGTGNTIYF
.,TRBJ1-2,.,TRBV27,TGTGCCAGCATAGGCCCAGGACCTAAGGGCTATGGCTACACCTTC,CASIGPGPKGYGYTF
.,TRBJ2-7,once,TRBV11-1,TGTGCCAGCAGTCCTACTCGCGCGGACCCCCCCTACGAGCAGTACTTC,CASSPTRADPPYEQYF
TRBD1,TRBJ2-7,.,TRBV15,TGTGCCACCGGGCCGGACAGGGGAGACGAGCAGTACTTC,CATGPDRGDEQYF
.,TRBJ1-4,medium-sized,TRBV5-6,TGTGCCAGCAGCTTGATTGCAACTAATGAAAAACTGTTTTTT,CASSLIATNEKLFF
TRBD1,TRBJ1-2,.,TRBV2,TGTGCCAGCAGTTACACCGGGACAGGGCTAAATTTTTATGGCTACACCTTC,CASSYTGTGLNFYGYTF
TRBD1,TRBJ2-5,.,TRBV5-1,TGCGCCAGCAGCTTGTTGAGGACAGGGGGCCAGCAGACCCAGTACTTC,CASSLLRTGGQQTQYF
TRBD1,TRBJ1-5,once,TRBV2,TGTGCCAGCAGTGGCGGGACAGGGGTACAGCCCCAGCATTTT,CASSGGTGVQPQHF
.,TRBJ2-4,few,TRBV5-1,TGCGCCAGCACCTTGAGGGGTCAAGCCAAAAACATTCAGTACTTC,CASTLRGQAKNIQYF
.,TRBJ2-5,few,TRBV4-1,TGCGCCAGCAGCCAAGGCCCGGGGATGGCGGAGACCCAGTACTTC,CASSQGPGMAETQYF
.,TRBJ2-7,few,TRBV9,TGTGCCAGCAGCAGAGCCGGGACGGCCTTCGCGGAGCAGTACTTC,CASSRAGTAFAEQYF
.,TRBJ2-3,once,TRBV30,TGTGCCGGGGACACTTCTCGCACAGATACGCAGTATTTT,CAGDTSRTDTQYF
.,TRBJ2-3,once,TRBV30,TGTGCCTGGAGTCCTAGGACAGATACGCAGTATTTT,CAWSPRTDTQYF
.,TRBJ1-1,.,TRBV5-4,TGTGCCAGCAACCCCGTGGGCAGGGACACTGAAGCTTTCTTT,CASNPVGRDTEAFF
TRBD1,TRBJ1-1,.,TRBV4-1,TGCGCCAGCAGCCCCTACGGACAGGGAGAATATACTGAAGCTTTCTTT,CASSPYGQGEYTEAFF
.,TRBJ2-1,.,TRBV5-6,TGTGCCAGCAGAGTCTTGTATGCAGGGTACAATGAGCAGTTCTTC,CASRVLYAGYNEQFF
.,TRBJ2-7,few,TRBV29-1,TGCAGCGTTCCCGGGACGGATGACTACGAGCAGTACTTC,CSVPGTDDYEQYF
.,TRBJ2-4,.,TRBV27,TGTGCCAGCAGTCCGTACCTGCGACCAAACATTCAGTACTTC,CASSPYLRPNIQYF
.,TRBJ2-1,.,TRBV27,TGTGCCAGCAGTTTAACCCCGGCCTACAATGAGCAGTTCTTC,CASSLTPAYNEQFF
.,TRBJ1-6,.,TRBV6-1,TGTGCCAGCGGATATTCACCCCTCCACTTT,CASGYSPLHF
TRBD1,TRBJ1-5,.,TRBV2,TGTGCCAGCAGTGAAGGACAGGGTCTCCAGCCCCAGCATTTT,CASSEGQGLQPQHF
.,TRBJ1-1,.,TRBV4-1,TGCGCCAGCAGCCTCGGGGCTGGGGGTCGGACTGAAGCTTTCTTT,CASSLGAGGRTEAFF
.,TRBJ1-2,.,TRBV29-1,TGCAGCGCCCTGTCCGGGACTGCCACATATGGCTACACCTTC,CSALSGTATYGYTF
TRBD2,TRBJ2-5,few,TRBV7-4,TGTGCCAGCATACCAATTAGTCGGGCTAGCGGGGAGGAAGAGACCCAGTACTTC,CASIPISRASGEEETQYF
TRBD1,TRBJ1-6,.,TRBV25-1,TGTGCCAGCAGGACAGGGAACAGTTCACCCCTCCACTTT,CASRTGNSSPLHF
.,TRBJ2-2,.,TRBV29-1,TGCAGCGTGCTCGGACAGACCACCGGGGAGCTGTTTTTT,CSVLGQTTGELFF
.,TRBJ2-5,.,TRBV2,TGTGCCAGCAGTGAGTTTAGGGCAGCCATCCAAGAGACCCAGTACTTC,CASSEFRAAIQETQYF
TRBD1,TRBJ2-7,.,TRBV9,TGTGCCAGCAGCTGGGACAGCGGAGAAGAGCAGTACTTC,CASSWDSGEEQYF
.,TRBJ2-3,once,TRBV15,TGTGCCACCAGCGCGCAGGGGAAGGCAGATACGCAGTATTTT,CATSAQGKADTQYF
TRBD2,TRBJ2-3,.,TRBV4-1,TGCGCCAGCAGCCAAGTCTTAGCGGGGGCGGGGGATACGCAGTATTTT,CASSQVLAGAGDTQYF
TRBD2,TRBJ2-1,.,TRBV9,TGTGCCAGCAGCGACCGGGACTACCCCTACAATGAGCAGTTCTTC,CASSDRDYPYNEQFF
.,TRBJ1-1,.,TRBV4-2,TGTGCCAGCAGCCGTAGTCGTACTGAAGCTTTCTTT,CASSRSRTEAFF
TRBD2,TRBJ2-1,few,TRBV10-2,TGCGCCAGCAGTGAGATGGGGGGGAATGAGCAGTTCTTC,CASSEMGGNEQFF
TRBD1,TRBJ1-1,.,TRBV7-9,TGTGCCAGCAGCCCGACGAGGGGGCGCGACACTGAAGCTTTCTTT,CASSPTRGRDTEAFF
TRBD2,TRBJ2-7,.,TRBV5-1,TGCGCCAGCAGCTTTTTGTTTGCGGGGGTCGCCTACGAGCAGTACTTC,CASSFLFAGVAYEQYF
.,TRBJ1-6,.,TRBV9,TGTGCCAGCAGCTTCCATAATTCACCCCTCCACTTT,CASSFHNSPLHF
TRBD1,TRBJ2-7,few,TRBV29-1,TGCAGCGTTGACGGACAGGGGGGTCCCTACGAGCAGTACTTC,CSVDGQGGPYEQYF
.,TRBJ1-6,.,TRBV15,TGTGCCACCAGCAGATCCCGAAATTCACCCCTCCACTTT,CATSRSRNSPLHF